This is a list of T cell receptor beta chains from one sample in a study of memory CD4+ T cells and cytomegalovirus serostatus. The assay was immunoSEQ multiplex PCR, and TCRdb's table has in-frame clones only and misses some. The data show fewer than 90,000 clones, just under 80% seen once. The source material was memory CD4+ T cells from blood. All receptors come from an adult in good health and CMV-seropositive. Both conserved end residues are part of each CDR3. The order of the fields is CDR3 length, J gene, clone size, V gene, D gene, CDR3 protein, CDR3 DNA. D genes are given only for firm matches. A clone size is listed for some rows: how often the clone was seen (once, few, many), or a class if it is expanded.

len: 13
j_gene: TRBJ1-1
abundance: NA
v_gene: TRBV7-9
d_gene: NA
CDR3aa: CASSLQGRTEAFF
CDR3nt: TGTGCCAGCAGCCTACAGGGCAGGACTGAAGCTTTCTTT

len: 16
j_gene: TRBJ2-1
abundance: NA
v_gene: TRBV19
d_gene: NA
CDR3aa: CASSIGGIRGANEQFF
CDR3nt: TGTGCCAGTAGCATAGGGGGAATCCGGGGGGCCAATGAGCAGTTCTTC

len: 15
j_gene: TRBJ1-2
abundance: NA
v_gene: TRBV18
d_gene: TRBD1
CDR3aa: CASSPGTGGVDSYTF
CDR3nt: TGTGCCAGCTCACCCGGAACAGGGGGAGTAGATAGCTACACCTTC

len: 14
j_gene: TRBJ2-5
abundance: NA
v_gene: TRBV19
d_gene: NA
CDR3aa: CASSHSGALETQYF
CDR3nt: TGTGCCAGTAGTCATTCAGGGGCCCTGGAGACCCAGTACTTC

len: 12
j_gene: TRBJ1-2
abundance: NA
v_gene: TRBV30
d_gene: NA
CDR3aa: CAWSMGRHGYTF
CDR3nt: TGTGCCTGGAGTATGGGAAGGCATGGCTACACCTTC

len: 15
j_gene: TRBJ1-1
abundance: NA
v_gene: TRBV6-6
d_gene: NA
CDR3aa: CASSTGQILNTEAFF
CDR3nt: TGTGCCAGCAGCACCGGACAGATTCTGAACACTGAAGCTTTCTTT

len: 15
j_gene: TRBJ2-7
abundance: NA
v_gene: TRBV18
d_gene: NA
CDR3aa: CASSPPETGLSEQYF
CDR3nt: TGTGCCAGCTCACCACCGGAGACCGGGCTTAGCGAGCAGTACTTC

len: 13
j_gene: TRBJ2-3
abundance: few
v_gene: TRBV5-1
d_gene: NA
CDR3aa: CASSFDSADTQYF
CDR3nt: TGCGCCAGCAGCTTCGACTCCGCCGATACGCAGTATTTT

len: 13
j_gene: TRBJ1-1
abundance: NA
v_gene: TRBV7-9
d_gene: NA
CDR3aa: CASSFDLNTEAFF
CDR3nt: TGTGCCAGCAGCTTCGATCTGAACACTGAAGCTTTCTTT

len: 14
j_gene: TRBJ1-1
abundance: NA
v_gene: TRBV6-1
d_gene: NA
CDR3aa: CASSKGRANTEAFF
CDR3nt: TGTGCCAGCAGTAAGGGGAGGGCGAACACTGAAGCTTTCTTT

len: 15
j_gene: TRBJ2-7
abundance: NA
v_gene: TRBV7-2
d_gene: NA
CDR3aa: CASSAAASPGLEQYF
CDR3nt: TGTGCCAGCAGCGCAGCCGCCAGTCCCGGTTTGGAGCAGTACTTC

len: 12
j_gene: TRBJ2-1
abundance: few
v_gene: TRBV19
d_gene: NA
CDR3aa: CATPDGYNEQFF
CDR3nt: TGTGCCACCCCCGACGGCTACAATGAGCAGTTCTTC

len: 16
j_gene: TRBJ2-2
abundance: NA
v_gene: TRBV9
d_gene: TRBD2
CDR3aa: CASSTSSGSGTGELFF
CDR3nt: TGTGCCAGCAGCACTTCTAGCGGGTCCGGCACCGGGGAGCTGTTTTTT

len: 15
j_gene: TRBJ1-1
abundance: NA
v_gene: TRBV27
d_gene: TRBD1
CDR3aa: CASSVYRGWDTEAFF
CDR3nt: TGTGCCAGCAGTGTCTACAGGGGATGGGACACTGAAGCTTTCTTT

len: 16
j_gene: TRBJ2-5
abundance: once
v_gene: TRBV27
d_gene: NA
CDR3aa: CASSRNPGAQGETQYF
CDR3nt: TGTGCCAGCAGCCGCAACCCGGGAGCCCAGGGAGAGACCCAGTACTTC

len: 11
j_gene: TRBJ2-3
abundance: NA
v_gene: TRBV2
d_gene: NA
CDR3aa: CASTGTDTQYF
CDR3nt: TGTGCCAGCACAGGAACAGATACGCAGTATTTT

len: 15
j_gene: TRBJ1-5
abundance: NA
v_gene: TRBV6-6
d_gene: NA
CDR3aa: CASSQGLEAGQPQHF
CDR3nt: TGTGCCAGCAGTCAGGGACTAGAAGCGGGGCAGCCCCAGCATTTT

len: 13
j_gene: TRBJ1-5
abundance: NA
v_gene: TRBV18
d_gene: NA
CDR3aa: CASSPGANQPQHF
CDR3nt: TGTGCCAGCTCACCAGGGGCCAATCAGCCCCAGCATTTT

len: 13
j_gene: TRBJ1-1
abundance: NA
v_gene: TRBV4-1
d_gene: TRBD1
CDR3aa: CASSRQGEDEAFF
CDR3nt: TGCGCCAGCAGCCGGCAGGGGGAGGATGAAGCTTTCTTT

len: 14
j_gene: TRBJ2-5
abundance: NA
v_gene: TRBV7-2
d_gene: TRBD2
CDR3aa: CAIRLAGGVETQYF
CDR3nt: TGTGCCATTCGGTTAGCGGGAGGGGTGGAGACCCAGTACTTC

len: 16
j_gene: TRBJ2-3
abundance: NA
v_gene: TRBV10-3
d_gene: NA
CDR3aa: CAISDPGHPPADTQYF
CDR3nt: TGTGCCATCAGTGACCCGGGACACCCGCCCGCAGATACGCAGTATTTT

len: 13
j_gene: TRBJ2-1
abundance: NA
v_gene: TRBV5-4
d_gene: NA
CDR3aa: CASSFGEYNEQFF
CDR3nt: TGTGCCAGCAGCTTCGGGGAGTACAATGAGCAGTTCTTC

len: 17
j_gene: TRBJ2-3
abundance: NA
v_gene: TRBV7-2
d_gene: NA
CDR3aa: CASSSQRSASGTDTQYF
CDR3nt: TGTGCCAGCAGCTCCCAAAGGTCGGCTAGCGGCACAGATACGCAGTATTTT

len: 15
j_gene: TRBJ2-1
abundance: NA
v_gene: TRBV7-2
d_gene: NA
CDR3aa: CASSSPSLAGSEQFF
CDR3nt: TGTGCCAGCAGCTCCCCTTCCCTAGCCGGGTCTGAGCAGTTCTTC

len: 12
j_gene: TRBJ2-3
abundance: NA
v_gene: TRBV19
d_gene: TRBD2
CDR3aa: CAAGRERDTQYF
CDR3nt: TGTGCCGCCGGGCGGGAGAGGGATACGCAGTATTTT

len: 13
j_gene: TRBJ1-2
abundance: once
v_gene: TRBV7-2
d_gene: NA
CDR3aa: CASSLAGIYGYTF
CDR3nt: TGTGCCAGCAGCTTAGCAGGCATCTATGGCTACACCTTC

len: 14
j_gene: TRBJ1-1
abundance: few
v_gene: TRBV7-9
d_gene: NA
CDR3aa: CASSSRGVPQEAFF
CDR3nt: TGTGCCAGCAGCTCGCGAGGGGTGCCGCAGGAAGCTTTCTTT

len: 15
j_gene: TRBJ1-2
abundance: few
v_gene: TRBV6-6
d_gene: TRBD1
CDR3aa: CASSPPRGQRSGYTF
CDR3nt: TGTGCCAGCAGCCCCCCGAGGGGGCAAAGGAGTGGCTACACCTTC

len: 14
j_gene: TRBJ2-6
abundance: NA
v_gene: TRBV6-4
d_gene: NA
CDR3aa: CASSASRGANVLTF
CDR3nt: TGTGCCAGCAGTGCCTCTCGGGGGGCCAACGTCCTGACTTTC

len: 16
j_gene: TRBJ2-3
abundance: NA
v_gene: TRBV7-7
d_gene: TRBD2
CDR3aa: CASSPVAGGPRDTQYF
CDR3nt: TGTGCTAGCAGCCCGGTAGCGGGGGGGCCTAGAGATACGCAGTATTTT

len: 9
j_gene: TRBJ1-1
abundance: NA
v_gene: TRBV7-6
d_gene: NA
CDR3aa: CASSLNAFF
CDR3nt: TGTGCCAGCAGCTTGAATGCTTTCTTT

len: 12
j_gene: TRBJ1-1
abundance: NA
v_gene: TRBV6-1
d_gene: TRBD1
CDR3aa: CASTGTGGSAFF
CDR3nt: TGTGCCAGCACCGGGACAGGGGGCTCGGCTTTCTTT

len: 14
j_gene: TRBJ2-1
abundance: NA
v_gene: TRBV2
d_gene: TRBD2
CDR3aa: CASGFLAGGTEQFF
CDR3nt: TGTGCCAGCGGCTTCCTAGCGGGGGGGACTGAGCAGTTCTTC

len: 16
j_gene: TRBJ2-5
abundance: NA
v_gene: TRBV15
d_gene: NA
CDR3aa: CATSSRALGLGETQYF
CDR3nt: TGTGCCACCAGCAGTAGAGCTTTAGGCCTCGGCGAGACCCAGTACTTC